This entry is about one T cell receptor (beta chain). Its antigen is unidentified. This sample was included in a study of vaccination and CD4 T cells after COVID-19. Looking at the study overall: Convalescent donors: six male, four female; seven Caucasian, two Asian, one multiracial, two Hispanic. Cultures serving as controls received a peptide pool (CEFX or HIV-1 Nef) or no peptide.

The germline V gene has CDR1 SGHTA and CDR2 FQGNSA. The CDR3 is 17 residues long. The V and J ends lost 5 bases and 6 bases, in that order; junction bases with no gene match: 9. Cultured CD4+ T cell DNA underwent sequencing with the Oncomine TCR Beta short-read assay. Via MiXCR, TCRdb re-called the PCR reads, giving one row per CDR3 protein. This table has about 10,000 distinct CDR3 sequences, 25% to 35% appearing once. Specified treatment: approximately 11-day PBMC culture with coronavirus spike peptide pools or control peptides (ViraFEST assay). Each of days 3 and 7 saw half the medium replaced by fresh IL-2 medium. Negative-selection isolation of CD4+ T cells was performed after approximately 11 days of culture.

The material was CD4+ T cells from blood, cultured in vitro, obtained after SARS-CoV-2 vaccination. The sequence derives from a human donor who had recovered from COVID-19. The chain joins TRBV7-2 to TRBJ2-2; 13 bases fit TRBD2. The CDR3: CASSTPPGLAGPGELFF. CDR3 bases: TGTGCCAGCAGCACACCTCCGGGACTAGCGGGACCCGGGGAGCTGTTTTTT.